The source of this TCR beta chain is a study of radiation and T cells in renal cell carcinoma. Whole-study findings and limits: Top tumor clonotypes rose in blood 2 weeks post-radiation, then contracted. Without pretreatment biopsies, baseline tumor clonotype presence was undetermined.

V lost 5 bases, J lost 7 bases, and 9 bases stayed unmatched. The CDR3 consists of 16 residues. The V gene's germline CDR1 is MDHEN and CDR2 SYDVKM. Time point specified: blood 4 weeks post-SBRT, at nephrectomy. Stated treatment: 15 Gy SBRT to primary tumor, nephrectomy 4 weeks later. Nephrectomy followed 15 Gy stereotactic body radiation by 4 weeks. The assay was immunoSEQ multiplex PCR, and TCRdb's table has in-frame clones only and misses some. The sample yields roughly 100,000 clones, 65% to 90% seen once. Points on this clone: The antigen is unknown.

The sequence came from a man aged 55 to 69 with renal cell carcinoma. This sequence joins TRBV28 and TRBJ2-1, with 12 bases that match TRBD2. Sample: blood, taken from a patient whose treatment included radiotherapy and nephrectomy. DNA of the CDR3: TGTGCCAGCAGTCCCCCGGGGCTAGCGGGAGGGAATGAGCAGTTCTTC. Translation: CASSPPGLAGGNEQFF.